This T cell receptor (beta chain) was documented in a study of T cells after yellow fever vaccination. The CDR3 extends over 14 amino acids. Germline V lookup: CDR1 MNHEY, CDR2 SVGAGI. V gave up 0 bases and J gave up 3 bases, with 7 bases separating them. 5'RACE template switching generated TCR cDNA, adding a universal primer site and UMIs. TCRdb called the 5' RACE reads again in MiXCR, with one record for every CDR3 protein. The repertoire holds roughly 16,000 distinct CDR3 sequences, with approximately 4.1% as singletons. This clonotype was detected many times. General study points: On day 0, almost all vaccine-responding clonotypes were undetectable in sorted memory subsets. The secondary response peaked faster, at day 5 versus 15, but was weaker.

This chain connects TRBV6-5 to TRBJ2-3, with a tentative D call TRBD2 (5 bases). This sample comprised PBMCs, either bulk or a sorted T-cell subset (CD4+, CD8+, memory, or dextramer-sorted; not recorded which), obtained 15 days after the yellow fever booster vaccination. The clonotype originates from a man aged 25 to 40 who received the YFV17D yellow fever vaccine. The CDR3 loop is CASSYSRVTDTQYF. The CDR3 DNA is TGTGCCAGCAGTTACTCGAGGGTTACAGATACGCAGTATTTT.